The rows below give T cell receptor beta chains drawn from one sample of a study of blood T cell repertoires in COVID-19. TCRdb keeps only in-frame clones here, not all; method: immunoSEQ multiplex PCR. The sample holds about 240,000 clones; 75% to 90% are singletons and the top ten take 9.5% to 15%. Material for sequencing was peripheral blood. The receptors shown here come from a woman aged 55-69 years with active or convalescent COVID-19. Both conserved end residues are part of each CDR3. The D gene is left open where the match is weak. Some rows mark clone size as missing; the rest say once, few, many or name a class of expanded clone.

DNA	CDR3	D	V	J	size
TGTGCCAGCAGCCATGCCAGACAGGGGGCCTATCAGCCCCAGCATTTT	CASSHARQGAYQPQHF	TRBD1	TRBV11-3	TRBJ1-5	.
TGTGCCAGCTCTCCAGGGATGGGGCACGAGCAGTACTTC	CASSPGMGHEQYF	.	TRBV18	TRBJ2-7	.
TGTGCCAGCAGCCAGGAGAGGGATCAGCCCCAGCATTTT	CASSQERDQPQHF	.	TRBV12-3/TRBV12-4	TRBJ1-5	.
TGTGCCAGTAGTATATTGTACTCCGAGGAGCAGTACTTC	CASSILYSEEQYF	.	TRBV19	TRBJ2-7	.
TGTGCCAGCAGCCAAGGGGTGGGCCTGAGGGGGCGTCAAGAGACCCAGTACTTC	CASSQGVGLRGRQETQYF	TRBD1	TRBV4-2	TRBJ2-5	.
TGTGCCAGCTCACCTACCACGGTCCAGGGGGTCTGGAATGAGCAGTTCTTC	CASSPTTVQGVWNEQFF	TRBD1	TRBV18	TRBJ2-1	.
TGTGCCAGCTGCCCTGGGAGTTCGAACACTGAAGCTTTCTTT	CASCPGSSNTEAFF	.	TRBV6-5	TRBJ1-1	.
TGTGCCAGCAGCTCCCGGACAGCTGGGGCCAACGTCCTGACTTTC	CASSSRTAGANVLTF	.	TRBV11-2	TRBJ2-6	.
TGTGCCAGCTCACCAGGGACAACCTATGAAAAACTGTTTTTT	CASSPGTTYEKLFF	.	TRBV18	TRBJ1-4	.
TGTGCCAGCTCACCACGGACTAGCGGTATCGGGGTGGGTGAGCAGTTCTTC	CASSPRTSGIGVGEQFF	TRBD2	TRBV18	TRBJ2-1	.
TGTGCCAGCAGTGGGGACAGGGGGACTATGGGGTATCAGCCCCAGCATTTT	CASSGDRGTMGYQPQHF	TRBD1	TRBV6-4	TRBJ1-5	.
TGTGCCAGTAGCCACTACAGAACAGGGTTCATTGGAGAGACCCAGTACTTC	CASSHYRTGFIGETQYF	.	TRBV19	TRBJ2-5	.
TGTGCCAGCAGCCCCGGGGGGGGCGGCTATGGCTACACCTTC	CASSPGGGGYGYTF	.	TRBV5-6	TRBJ1-2	.
TGTGCCAGCAGCTCCTCCGGGAACTCTGGAAACACCATATATTTT	CASSSSGNSGNTIYF	.	TRBV7-2	TRBJ1-3	.
TGCGCCAGCAGCACCCCGACAGGAGCGAACACTGAAGCTTTCTTT	CASSTPTGANTEAFF	.	TRBV4-1	TRBJ1-1	.
TGTGCCAGCAGTCTTGAACAGGGGGCTGGCTACACCTTC	CASSLEQGAGYTF	TRBD1	TRBV2	TRBJ1-2	.
TGTGCCAGCAGCCAAGATCTACAGGGAATTGGTGGCTACACCTTC	CASSQDLQGIGGYTF	.	TRBV3-1/TRBV3-2	TRBJ1-2	.
TGTGCCAGCTCACCAAGGACAGGGAGCAATCAGCCCCAGCATTTT	CASSPRTGSNQPQHF	TRBD1	TRBV18	TRBJ1-5	.
TGTGCCAGCAGACCGACAGGCCCTTTTCAGCCCCAGCATTTT	CASRPTGPFQPQHF	.	TRBV2	TRBJ1-5	.
TGTGCCAGCAGTGAAGCCGGTCATCGAAACTTTGAAGCTTTCTTT	CASSEAGHRNFEAFF	.	TRBV6-1	TRBJ1-1	.
TGTGCCAGCAGTTACTCGCGGGACAGGGTAGGCTATGGCTACACCTTC	CASSYSRDRVGYGYTF	TRBD1	TRBV6-6	TRBJ1-2	.
TGTGCCAGCAGTTACGTCACTGGGGCCAACGTCCTGACTTTC	CASSYVTGANVLTF	.	TRBV6-5	TRBJ2-6	once
TGTGCCAGCAGCTCACAGCGGGGGAGCACAGATACGCAGTATTTT	CASSSQRGSTDTQYF	TRBD2	TRBV3-1/TRBV3-2	TRBJ2-3	.
TGTGCCAGCAGCTCTCTACCCTACGAGCAGTACTTC	CASSSLPYEQYF	.	TRBV7-2	TRBJ2-7	.
TGTGCCAGCAGCCTTGACAGACACTCCTACGAGCAGTACTTC	CASSLDRHSYEQYF	.	TRBV11-2	TRBJ2-7	once
TGTGCCAGCAGCCAGGGTAACTATGGCTACACCTTC	CASSQGNYGYTF	.	TRBV12-3/TRBV12-4	TRBJ1-2	few
TGTGCCAGCAGGGACCCGGGCGGAGGGGAAGCTTTCTTT	CASRDPGGGEAFF	.	TRBV12-3/TRBV12-4	TRBJ1-1	once
TGTGCCAGCAGTGACCCTAGGCAATCTACCAGGGTTAAGGGCGGAAACACCATATATTTT	CASSDPRQSTRVKGGNTIYF	.	TRBV6-1	TRBJ1-3	.
TGTGCCAGCTCACCACCAGGGGGGGGGCCCTACGAGCAGTACTTC	CASSPPGGGPYEQYF	.	TRBV18	TRBJ2-7	once
TGTGCCAGCAGTTACAGCGGGACAGGAAGGAACTATGGCTACACCTTC	CASSYSGTGRNYGYTF	TRBD1	TRBV6-2/TRBV6-3	TRBJ1-2	.
TGTGCCAGAAGCGACGTCCCGGGACTAGCGGGGGGGGATACGCAGTATTTT	CARSDVPGLAGGDTQYF	TRBD2	TRBV5-3	TRBJ2-3	.
TGTGCCAGCAGCTTAGCCCCCGCTTGGGGACTAGCGGGGGGGCTAGGAGAGCAGTACTTC	CASSLAPAWGLAGGLGEQYF	TRBD2	TRBV7-2	TRBJ2-7	.
TGCGCCAGCAGCCACCAGGGGCGAGGGAACACTGAAGCTTTCTTT	CASSHQGRGNTEAFF	.	TRBV4-1	TRBJ1-1	.
TGTGCCAGCTCTCTGACAGTCTACGAGCAGTACTTC	CASSLTVYEQYF	.	TRBV18	TRBJ2-7	.
TGCGCCAGCAGCCTCGGACAGGGGGCAATGAACACTGAAGCTTTCTTT	CASSLGQGAMNTEAFF	TRBD1	TRBV5-1	TRBJ1-1	.
TGTGCCAGCAGCTTAGGGACTAGCGACCATGAGCAGTTCTTC	CASSLGTSDHEQFF	TRBD2	TRBV7-3	TRBJ2-1	.
TGTGCCAGCTCACCGCTAGGGGTAGACGGCTACGAGCAGTACTTC	CASSPLGVDGYEQYF	.	TRBV18	TRBJ2-7	many
TGCGCCAGCAGCTTGGCCCCGACAGACTATGGCTACACCTTC	CASSLAPTDYGYTF	.	TRBV5-1	TRBJ1-2	.
TGTGCCAGCAGTTCCCGGGACAGGGGGCCTGAAGCTTTCTTT	CASSSRDRGPEAFF	TRBD1	TRBV6-5	TRBJ1-1	.
TGTGCCAGCAGTTACTCGACAGGGGTTCAAGAGACCCAGTACTTC	CASSYSTGVQETQYF	TRBD1	TRBV6-2/TRBV6-3	TRBJ2-5	.
TGCGCCAGCAGCTTGATTGGGCGGGGGGCAGATACGCAGTATTTT	CASSLIGRGADTQYF	TRBD2	TRBV5-1	TRBJ2-3	.
TGCGCCAGCAGTCCTGGCGGTGGTGGTGGGGCTTTCTTT	CASSPGGGGGAFF	.	TRBV5-1	TRBJ1-1	.